A single sample is the source of the 25 T cell receptor beta chains below, sequenced in a study of resident and recirculating memory T cells in vitiligo. Repertoires were generated with immunoSEQ multiplex PCR, while TCRdb's copy carries only in-frame clones and drops some. Among around 70,000 clones, approximately 93% were seen once, and the ten largest hold around 4.7%. Material for sequencing was blood. These receptors came from a male donor with vitiligo.

This chain links TRBV14 with TRBJ1-2; no reliable D call. The germline V and J ends were trimmed by 0 bases and 1 base, with 12 bases remaining between them. The CDR3 loop spans 16 amino acids. The germline V gene has CDR1 SGHDN and CDR2 FVKESK. The DNA of the CDR3 is TGTGCCAGCAGCCAAGATATCCCACAGATTAACTATGGCTACACCTTC. It specifies CASSQDIPQINYGYTF.

In its sample, this clone was seen once. This chain links TRBV29-1 with TRBJ1-4, with TRBD1 matching over 7 bases. CDR1 SQVTM and CDR2 ANQGSEA come from the germline V gene. J lost 1 base, V lost 6 bases, and 5 bases had no gene match. This CDR3 region has 14 residues. For the CDR3, the DNA is TGCAGCGTGCAAAACAGGGGAACTAATGAAAAACTGTTTTTT. Translating it yields CSVQNRGTNEKLFF.

This sequence joins TRBV19 and TRBJ2-5; weak D call: TRBD1 (6 bases). The V gene lost 3 bases and the J gene lost 5 bases, with 16 bases spanning the gap. The CDR3 covers 15 residues. The germline V gene encodes CDR1 LNHDA and CDR2 SQIVND (reference sequence). The CDR3 is CASSILGWGRETQYF. The CDR3 bases are TGTGCCAGTAGTATTCTCGGTTGGGGGCGGGAGACCCAGTACTTC.

V usage is TRBV6-5 and J usage is TRBJ1-2, with 7 nucleotides matching TRBD1. The V gene end was trimmed by 0 bases and the J gene end by 1 base; junction bases not matched to a gene: 2. Per the germline V gene, CDR1 is MNHEY and CDR2 is SVGAGI. The CDR3 is 15 residues long. The CDR3 coding sequence is TGTGCCAGCAGTTACTCTTGGGACAGTAACTATGGCTACACCTTC. Amino acid sequence: CASSYSWDSNYGYTF.

V usage is TRBV6-1 and J usage is TRBJ1-1; D is perhaps TRBD1 (6 bases). Germline loops: CDR1 MNHNS, CDR2 SASEGT. V lost 6 bases and J 5 bases, leaving 19 bases between the germline ends. The CDR3 has 15 residues. This CDR3 is CASRGRGGARTEAFF. As DNA, the CDR3 is TGTGCCAGCAGGGGCCGGGGGGGGGCGCGAACTGAAGCTTTCTTT.

The chain joins TRBV4-1 to TRBJ2-1, with 7 bases fitting TRBD2. This CDR3 spans 16 amino acids. Germline V gene sequence: CDR1 MGHRA, CDR2 YSYEKL. V lost 0 bases to trimming and J lost 4 bases; unmatched junction nucleotides: 6. The CDR3 spells CASSQDFGGGYNEQFF. As DNA, the CDR3 is TGCGCCAGCAGCCAAGATTTTGGGGGGGGATACAATGAGCAGTTCTTC.

The chain combines TRBV7-9 with TRBJ2-7; 7 bases fit TRBD1. In germline, CDR1 is SEHNR, CDR2 FQNEAQ (reference sequence). With V trimmed by 0 bases and J by 7 bases, 9 bases remained unmatched. This CDR3 contains 15 residues. CDR3 loop: CASSLALRTGDEQYF. CDR3 DNA: TGTGCCAGCAGCTTAGCTCTCCGAACAGGGGATGAGCAGTACTTC. Filled out from reference TRBV7-9 and TRBJ2-7, the complete variable domain reads DTGVSQNPRHKITKRGQNVTFRCDPISEHNRLYWYRQTLGQGPEFLTYFQNEAQLEKSRLLSDRFSAERPKGSFSTLEIQRTEQGDSAMYLCASSLALRTGDEQYFGPGTRLTVT.

The rearrangement links TRBV6-6 to TRBJ2-5; the match to TRBD2 covers 12 bases. Per the germline V gene, CDR1 is MNHNY and CDR2 is SVGAGI (reference sequence). J lost 1 base, V lost 6 bases, and 6 bases had no gene match. The CDR3 has 16 amino acids. The CDR3 protein is CASSPGLAGFQETQYF. The CDR3 nucleotides read TGTGCCAGCAGCCCCGGACTAGCGGGATTCCAAGAGACCCAGTACTTC.

The chain employs TRBV4-3 and TRBJ2-7; 9 bases line up with TRBD1. Germline lookup yields CDR1 LGHNA and CDR2 YSLEER. The ends lost 0 bases at V and 1 base at J; junction bases unmatched: 10. The CDR3 sequence is 18 residues long. In DNA form, the CDR3 reads TGCGCCAGCAGCCAAGAATCGGGGTGGGGGACAGGGTCCTACGAGCAGTACTTC. Residues: CASSQESGWGTGSYEQYF.

This chain links TRBV29-1 with TRBJ2-5; possible D gene TRBD2, 6 bases. V was clipped by 7 bases and J by 2 bases, with 14 bases between them. The CDR3 runs to 13 residues. Germline assignment: CDR1 SQVTM and CDR2 ANQGSEA. CDR3 residues: CSAHLGTQETQYF. CDR3 nucleotides: TGCAGCGCCCACCTTGGGACTCAAGAGACCCAGTACTTC. Full variable domain (outside the CDR3, taken from reference TRBV29-1 and TRBJ2-5): SAVISQKPSRDICQRGTSLTIQCQVDSQVTMMFWYRQQPGQSLTLIATANQGSEATYESGFVIDKFPISRPNLTFSTLTVSNMSPEDSSIYLCSAHLGTQETQYFGPGTRLLVL.

The chain combines TRBV11-3 with TRBJ2-5; 7 positions match TRBD1. V gave up 1 base and J gave up 5 bases; unmatched junction bases: 16. Germline V lookup: CDR1 SGHNT, CDR2 YENEEA. The CDR3 has 18 residues. The CDR3 coding sequence is TGTGCCAGCAGCTTAGCAGAAGCAGGGACAGATCAAGCGGAGACCCAGTACTTC. Translation gives CASSLAEAGTDQAETQYF.

The chain uses TRBV7-2 and TRBJ2-7, with D possibly being TRBD1 (6 bases). The CDR3 totals 15 residues. The germline V gene encodes CDR1 SGHTA and CDR2 FQGNSA. Trimming stripped 0 bases from V and 7 bases from J, with 16 bases between. CDR3 in amino acids: CASSLADYRVGEQYF. DNA for the CDR3: TGTGCCAGCAGCTTAGCGGATTACAGGGTAGGGGAGCAGTACTTC.

The chain carries TRBV18 and TRBJ2-7; 9 bases match TRBD2. Germline CDR1 reads KGHSH; CDR2 reads LQKENI. The CDR3 length is 15 residues. After removal of 6 bases from V and 3 bases from J, the junction contained 9 bases not matched to a gene. Here the CDR3 reads CASSPIQRGDYEQYF. CDR3 nucleotide sequence: TGTGCCAGCTCGCCCATCCAGCGGGGGGACTACGAGCAGTACTTC. Full variable domain (missing parts from reference TRBV18 and TRBJ2-7): NAGVMQNPRHLVRRRGQEARLRCSPMKGHSHVYWYRQLPEEGLKFMVYLQKENIIDESGMPKERFSAEFPKEGPSILRIQQVVRGDSAAYFCASSPIQRGDYEQYFGPGTRLTVT.

This chain uses TRBV15 with TRBJ1-4, with TRBD1 as a possible D gene (6 bases). CDR1 and CDR2 (germline): LNHNV, YYDKDF (reference sequence). V was pared by 3 bases and J by 8 bases, with 22 bases between. CDR3 size: 17 residues. The CDR3: CATSSFLTGKVYEKLFF. DNA for the CDR3: TGTGCCACCAGCAGCTTTTTAACAGGGAAGGTTTACGAAAAACTGTTTTTT.

Details on this clone: Within the sample, other DNA sequences also encode this same CDR3. V gene TRBV9 combines with J gene TRBJ1-2; D might be TRBD1 (6 bases). The V end lost 0 bases, the J end lost 2 bases, and 8 bases lay between the germline ends. CDR1 and CDR2 from the germline V gene are SGDLS and YYNGEE. This CDR3 spans 14 amino acids. The CDR3: CASSVGQGNYGYTF. The CDR3 DNA follows: TGTGCCAGCAGCGTAGGGCAGGGGAACTATGGCTACACCTTC.

V gene TRBV28 combines with J gene TRBJ1-1; 7 positions agree with TRBD1. Trimming removed 6 bases from V and 1 base from J; junction bases left unmatched: 20. Germline V gives CDR1 MDHEN, CDR2 SYDVKM. CDR3 length equals 19 residues. CDR3 amino acids: CASSLLISLGNRGNTEAFF. CDR3 bases: TGTGCCAGCAGCCTTCTAATTAGTTTAGGGAACAGGGGGAACACTGAAGCTTTCTTT.

This clone appeared once. This sequence joins TRBV19 and TRBJ2-1; 10 bases fit TRBD2. V lost 6 bases to trimming and J lost 2 bases; unmatched junction nucleotides: 13. CDR1 is LNHDA, CDR2 SQIVND, per germline (reference sequence). This CDR3 region has 18 residues. DNA of the CDR3: TGTGCCAGTAGCAGCCAAACCGGACTAGCGGTTCCCTACAATGAGCAGTTCTTC. This codes for CASSSQTGLAVPYNEQFF.

This chain links TRBV7-8 with TRBJ2-1; 11 bases align to TRBD2. Germline CDR1 SGHVS, CDR2 FQNEAQ. The CDR3 has 16 amino acids. Losses at the gene ends were 4 bases for V and 7 bases for J; bases not matched to a gene: 9. This CDR3 reads CASSSPTSGGTNEQFF. The CDR3, as DNA: TGTGCCAGCAGCTCTCCTACTAGCGGGGGTACGAATGAGCAGTTCTTC.

CDR3 protein: CASSESRRAAEAFF. The CDR3 coding sequence is TGCGCCAGCAGTGAGTCGCGGAGGGCAGCGGAAGCTTTCTTT. The V gene is TRBV10-2, the J gene TRBJ1-1; no reliable D call. The germline V gene encodes CDR1 WSHSY and CDR2 SAAADI. Trimming left V 0 bases short and J 8 bases short, with 13 bases between. The CDR3 is made up of 14 amino acids.

The V call is TRBV10-3, the J call TRBJ1-2; TRBD1 matches at 9 bases. CDR3 length equals 13 residues. CDR1 ENHRY and CDR2 SYGVKD come from the germline V gene. After removal of 2 bases from V and 8 bases from J, the junction contained 3 bases not matched to a gene. The CDR3 sequence is CAISEPGQGGYTF. CDR3 DNA: TGTGCCATCAGTGAGCCTGGACAGGGGGGCTACACCTTC.

The V gene is TRBV7-2, the J gene TRBJ2-5; 9 bases agree with TRBD1. From germline, CDR1 is SGHTA and CDR2 FQGNSA. CDR3 length: 13 amino acids. Trimming at V came to 9 bases and at J to 6 bases, leaving 8 bases not matched to a gene. The CDR3 is CASHLQGAKTQYF. The CDR3 nucleotides read TGTGCCAGTCATCTACAGGGGGCAAAGACCCAGTACTTC.

The CDR3 nucleotides are TGTGCCAGCAGGGTGACAGGGGGAAGCTCACCCCTCCACTTT. As protein: CASRVTGGSSPLHF. The rearrangement links TRBV6-1 to TRBJ1-6; 9 bases line up with TRBD1. Germline V gene lookup returns CDR1 MNHNS and CDR2 SASEGT. This CDR3 is built from 14 residues. J gave up 10 bases and V 6 bases, and 7 bases lay outside the gene matches.

This clone has only one observation. The gene calls are TRBV4-3 and TRBJ1-1; tentative D call: TRBD1 (6 bases). Germline V gives CDR1 LGHNA, CDR2 YSLEER. The V gene lost 4 bases and the J gene lost 3 bases, with 15 bases spanning the gap. The CDR3 covers 15 residues. CDR3 sequence: CASSRDDRTYTEAFF. CDR3 DNA sequence: TGCGCCAGCAGCCGGGACGACAGGACCTACACTGAAGCTTTCTTT.

The gene calls are TRBV5-1 and TRBJ2-1, with 7 bases aligning to TRBD1. The CDR3 is 17 amino acids. The germline V gene has CDR1 SGHRS and CDR2 YFSETQ. Trimming removed 3 bases from V and 0 bases from J; junction bases left unmatched: 9. The CDR3 spells CASSSGQDRSSYNEQFF. CDR3 DNA sequence: TGCGCCAGCAGCTCTGGACAGGATCGCAGCTCCTACAATGAGCAGTTCTTC.

This chain uses TRBV2 with TRBJ1-2; the D gene is possibly TRBD1 (6 bases). The V end lost 6 bases, the J end lost 7 bases, and 12 bases lay between the germline ends. Germline CDR1 SNHLY, CDR2 FYNNEI. This CDR3 contains 12 residues. CDR3 DNA sequence: TGTGCCAGCAGGGTACAGGGTTTTGGCTACACCTTC. It yields the protein CASRVQGFGYTF.